This T cell receptor (beta chain) was sequenced during a study of early T cells in non-severe SARS-CoV-2 infection. On the study more broadly: Bulk RNA isolated from unsorted whole blood underwent sequencing; chains were not paired.

The TCR library protocol was used to attach unique molecular identifiers. These identifiers were attached to individual cDNA molecules. Using its own MiXCR run on the 5' RACE reads, TCRdb lists one record per CDR3 protein. The repertoire holds some 80,000 distinct CDR3 sequences, with around 12% as singletons. Notes on this clonotype: As yet, its antigen is unknown.

CDR1 LNHDA and CDR2 SQIVND come from the germline V gene (reference sequence). There are 14 residues in the CDR3. V was pared by 4 bases and J by 2 bases, with 11 bases between. Findings of the study overall: Private and CD4 specificities were missed by VDJdb matching, skewed to anti-spike CD8.

Source: whole blood, taken at baseline. This TCR derives from an adult who was a healthcare worker with PCR-confirmed SARS-CoV-2 infection or an uninfected control (not recorded which). The donor label of this sample is uncertain. The gene calls are TRBV19 and TRBJ1-2, with no clear D. In DNA form, the CDR3 reads TGTGCCAGTAGTAGGTCCTCGGGAAACTATGGCTACACCTTC. It encodes CASSRSSGNYGYTF.